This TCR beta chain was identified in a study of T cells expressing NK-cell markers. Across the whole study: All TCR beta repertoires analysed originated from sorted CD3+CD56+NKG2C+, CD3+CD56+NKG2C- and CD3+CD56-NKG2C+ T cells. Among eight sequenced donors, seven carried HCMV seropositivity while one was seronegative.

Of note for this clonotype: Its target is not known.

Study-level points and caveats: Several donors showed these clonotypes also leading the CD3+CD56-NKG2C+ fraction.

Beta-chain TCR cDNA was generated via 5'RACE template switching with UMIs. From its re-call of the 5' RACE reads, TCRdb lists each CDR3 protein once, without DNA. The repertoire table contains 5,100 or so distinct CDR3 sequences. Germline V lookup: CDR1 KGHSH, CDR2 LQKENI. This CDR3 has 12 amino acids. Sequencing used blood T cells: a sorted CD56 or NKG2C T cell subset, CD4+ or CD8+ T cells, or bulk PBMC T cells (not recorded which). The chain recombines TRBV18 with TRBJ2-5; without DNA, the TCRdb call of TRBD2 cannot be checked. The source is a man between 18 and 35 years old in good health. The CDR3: CASSPGEGTQYF. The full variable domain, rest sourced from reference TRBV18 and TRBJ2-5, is NAGVMQNPRHLVRRRGQEARLRCSPMKGHSHVYWYRQLPEEGLKFMVYLQKENIIDESGMPKERFSAEFPKEGPSILRIQQVVRGDSAAYFCASSPGEGTQYFGPGTRLLVL.